The present TCR beta chain was sequenced within a study of shared clonotypes between healthy human individuals. This clone came up once. Its antigen is not known. J was trimmed by 6 bases and V by 4 bases; bases with no gene match: 6. This CDR3 region has 14 residues. From germline, CDR1 is SGHVS and CDR2 FNYEAQ. Study observations and caveats: Only blood was sampled, and tissue TCR repertoires likely differ from blood ones.

Sorted-subset replicate PCRs used roughly 220 ng DNA, tens of thousands of T cell genomes. In the authors' workflow: ImmunoSEQ output lacked quality scores and full-length reads, limiting matched filtering. Profiling relied on immunoSEQ multiplex PCR, and the TCRdb table lists in-frame clones only, not all of them. The V and J calls and the clone size are those of that table, but D and trimming were determined from the DNA. The sample lists around 2,000,000 clones, about 95% occurring once. It was CD45RO-negative cells, positively selected for CCR7, that made up naive CD8 cells, with terminally differentiated effector memory CD45RA+ cells excluded. Adult Caucasians living in Nashville, Tennessee made up all of the donors.

The sequenced sample was naive CD8+ T cells sorted from blood. The chain combines TRBV7-6 with TRBJ2-1; 7 bases fit TRBD1. This sequence was found in a man in his late teens or twenties in good health. The CDR3 sequence is CASSSGTDPNEQFF. In nucleotides, the CDR3 is TGTGCCAGCAGCTCGGGGACAGATCCCAATGAGCAGTTCTTC.